Below, 5 T cell receptor beta chains from the same sample are listed, as sequenced in a study of T-cell memory formation after mild COVID-19. TCRdb reanalysed the 5' RACE reads using MiXCR and keeps one entry per CDR3 protein. The repertoire includes some 440,000 distinct CDR3 sequences, about 23% of them detected once, and under 15% sits in the top ten. Sequenced input: PBMCs or a T cell subset sorted from them (not recorded which). The source is an adult woman who had mild COVID-19 (a few samples of this study predate the infection). Cell type and time point are not known.

This clonotype was recorded a few times. The chain carries TRBV27 and TRBJ2-1; D remains ambiguous. The CDR3 has 13 amino acids. V was trimmed by 2 bases and J by 2 bases, leaving 4 bases between them. The germline V gene encodes CDR1 MNHEY and CDR2 SMNVEV (reference sequence). The CDR3 here is CASSLIAYNEQFF. The CDR3 nucleotides are TGTGCCAGCAGTTTAATAGCCTACAATGAGCAGTTCTTC.

This clonotype was recorded a few times. The chain uses TRBV20-1 and TRBJ2-1, with D perhaps given as TRBD1 or TRBD2 (6 bases each). This CDR3 region has 16 residues. Germline V lookup: CDR1 DFQATT, CDR2 SNEGSKA (reference sequence). Trimming left V 2 bases short and J 2 bases short, with 16 bases between. DNA for the CDR3: TGCAGTGCTAGACATCCGTCTAGGGGGGCCTACAATGAGCAGTTCTTC. It encodes CSARHPSRGAYNEQFF.

This clonotype was recorded a few times. The chain employs TRBV12-3 or TRBV12-4 and TRBJ2-3; TRBD2 might be the D (5 bases). Trimming took off 8 bases at V and 2 bases at J, with 11 bases between the two ends. This CDR3 is built from 13 residues. This chain's CDR3 is CASSTGNTDTQYF. The CDR3 bases are TGTGCCAGCTCTACGGGGAACACAGATACGCAGTATTTT.

The J gene is TRBJ1-2, the V gene TRBV5-4; TRBD1 agrees at 7 bases. The V gene's germline CDR1 is SGHNT and CDR2 YYREEE (reference sequence). With V trimmed by 4 bases and J by 8 bases, 5 bases remained unmatched. The CDR3 runs 12 residues. Here the CDR3 DNA reads TGTGCCAGCAGCGACAGGGTAGGAGGCTACACCTTC. Translation: CASSDRVGGYTF.

Only one count was recorded for this clonotype. The chain couples TRBV20-1 to TRBJ2-3; TRBD1 agrees at 10 bases. The CDR3 sequence is 17 residues long. Germline V gene sequence: CDR1 DFQATT, CDR2 SNEGSKA (reference sequence). Trimming removed 4 bases from V and 4 bases from J; junction bases left unmatched: 14. This CDR3 reads CSAMRTSGDRGADTQYF. CDR3 nucleotides: TGCAGTGCTATGCGAACCTCCGGGGACAGGGGTGCAGATACGCAGTATTTT.